This entry concerns a single TCR beta chain. The data originate from a study of control samples from healthy donors and cancer patients. The V gene lost 8 bases and the J gene lost 0 bases, with 23 bases spanning the gap. In germline, CDR1 is SGHNT, CDR2 YYREEE (reference sequence). The CDR3 loop spans 17 amino acids. The repertoire was sequenced with immunoSEQ multiplex PCR; TCRdb's copy has only in-frame clones and lacks some. The sample carries about 160,000 clones, roughly 89% recorded once. The clonotype originates from a man aged 30 to 39 in good health. The rearrangement uses TRBV5-4 and TRBJ1-2, with a tentative D call TRBD1 (5 bases). What was sequenced was blood. The CDR3 nucleotides are TGTGCCAGTTCAAGAGACACCGGAGGGGCCACTAACTATGGCTACACCTTC. It yields the protein CASSRDTGGATNYGYTF. Variable domain in full (rest from reference TRBV5-4 and TRBJ1-2): ETGVTQSPTHLIKTRGQQVTLRCSSQSGHNTVSWYQQALGQGPQFIFQYYREEENGRGNFPPRFSGLQFPNYSSELNVNALELDDSALYLCASSRDTGGATNYGYTFGSGTRLTVV.